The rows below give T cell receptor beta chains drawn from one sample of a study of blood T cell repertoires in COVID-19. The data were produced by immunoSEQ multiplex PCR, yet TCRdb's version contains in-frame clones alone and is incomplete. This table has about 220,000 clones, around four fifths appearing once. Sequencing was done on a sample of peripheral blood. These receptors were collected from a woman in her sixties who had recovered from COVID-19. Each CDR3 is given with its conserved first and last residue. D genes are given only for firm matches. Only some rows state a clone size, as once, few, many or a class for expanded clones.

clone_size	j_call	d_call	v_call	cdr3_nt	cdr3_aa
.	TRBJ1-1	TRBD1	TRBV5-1	TGCGCCAGCAGCCTAGGCAGGGGGGACACTGAAGCTTTCTTT	CASSLGRGDTEAFF
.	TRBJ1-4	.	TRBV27	TGTGCCAGCAGTGGGGCGGATGAAAAACTGTTTTTT	CASSGADEKLFF
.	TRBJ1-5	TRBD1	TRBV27	TGTGCCAGCAGTTTAGGGACAGGGGAGGAGCAGCCCCAGCATTTT	CASSLGTGEEQPQHF
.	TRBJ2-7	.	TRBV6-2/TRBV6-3	TGTGCCAGCAGTTTAGGGAGCTCCTACGAGCAGTACTTC	CASSLGSSYEQYF
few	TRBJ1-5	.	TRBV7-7	TGTGCTAGCAGCGTATATCAGCCCCAGCATTTT	CASSVYQPQHF
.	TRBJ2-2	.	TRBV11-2	TGTGCCAGCAGGAGTAAGGGGAGGAGGAGCACCGGGGAGCTGTTTTTT	CASRSKGRRSTGELFF
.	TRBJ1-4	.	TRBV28	TGTGCCAGCACCATCCCGGAGGCTGGGAATGAAAAACTGTTTTTT	CASTIPEAGNEKLFF
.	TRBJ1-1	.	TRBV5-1	TGCGCCAGCAGCTGGGGGGACGGCACCCGCATGGAGACTGAAGCTTTCTTT	CASSWGDGTRMETEAFF
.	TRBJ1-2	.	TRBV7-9	TGTGCCAGCAGCTTCGGTCGGGCGGGGTCCAGGGCGGTTGGCTACACCTTC	CASSFGRAGSRAVGYTF
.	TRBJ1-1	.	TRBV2	TGTGCCAGCAGTGTGCAGTTTAACACTGAAGCTTTCTTT	CASSVQFNTEAFF
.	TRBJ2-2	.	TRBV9	TGTGCCAGCAGCGTGACAGTCGCGAACACCGGGGAGCTGTTTTTT	CASSVTVANTGELFF
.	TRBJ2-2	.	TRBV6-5	TGTGCCAGCAGTTGGGACTTATACACCGGGGAGCTGTTTTTT	CASSWDLYTGELFF
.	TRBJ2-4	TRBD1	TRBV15	TGTGCCACCAGCAGAGCTCCGGGACAGGGGGCGGTTCAGTACTTC	CATSRAPGQGAVQYF
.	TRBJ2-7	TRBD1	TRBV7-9	TGTGCCAGCAGCTTAGACGAGGGGGCCAGGGGCCTCGCCTTTTACGAGCAGTACTTC	CASSLDEGARGLAFYEQYF
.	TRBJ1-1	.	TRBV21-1	TGTGCCAGTCATCAACAGGGAGACACTGAAGCTTTCTTT	CASHQQGDTEAFF
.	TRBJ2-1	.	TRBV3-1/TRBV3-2	TGTGCCAGCAGCCTCTACAGGGCTGATGAGCAGTTCTTC	CASSLYRADEQFF
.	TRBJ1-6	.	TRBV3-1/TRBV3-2	TGTGCCAGCACTCTGACAGCCTATAATTCACCCCTCCACTTT	CASTLTAYNSPLHF
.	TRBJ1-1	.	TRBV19	TGTGCCAGTAGTTTGGGCCGCAACACTGAAGCTTTCTTT	CASSLGRNTEAFF
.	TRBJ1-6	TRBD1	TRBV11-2	TGTGCCAGCAGCTTAGCTGGGACAGGGGATTCACCCCTCCACTTT	CASSLAGTGDSPLHF
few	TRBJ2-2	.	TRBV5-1	TGCGCCAGCAGCTTGGCCTTGGGCCAGGGGAGCACCGGGGAGCTGTTTTTT	CASSLALGQGSTGELFF
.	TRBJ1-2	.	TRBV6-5	TGTGCCAGCAGTTTCAGTAGGACGGGAACGGGGGGCTACACCTTC	CASSFSRTGTGGYTF
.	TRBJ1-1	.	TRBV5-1	TGCGCCAGCAGCTTGGACGCCCGGGGGAGGACTGAAGCTTTCTTT	CASSLDARGRTEAFF
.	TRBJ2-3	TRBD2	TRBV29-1	TGCAGCGTTGAAGGTGGAGGACTAGCGGGAGGCACAGATACGCAGTATTTT	CSVEGGGLAGGTDTQYF
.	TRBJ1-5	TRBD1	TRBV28	TGTGCCAGCAGTCCCCCGTTACAGGGGGCGCACCAGCCCCAGCATTTT	CASSPPLQGAHQPQHF
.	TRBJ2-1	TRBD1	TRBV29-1	TGCAGCGTCTCCGGGACAGGGCACAATGAGCAGTTCTTC	CSVSGTGHNEQFF
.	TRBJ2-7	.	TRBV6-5	TGTGCCAGCAGGACGGACAGCGGAAGCTCCTACGAGCAGTACTTC	CASRTDSGSSYEQYF
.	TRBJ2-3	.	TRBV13	TGTGCCAGCAGCTCCCCCGGGACTTGGGATACGCAGTATTTT	CASSSPGTWDTQYF
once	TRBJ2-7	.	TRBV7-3	TGTGCCAGCAGCACAAGCGGGCCTCGTACCTCCTACGAGCAGTACTTC	CASSTSGPRTSYEQYF
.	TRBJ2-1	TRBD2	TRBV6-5	TGTGCCAGCAGTTACTCTGGTCAGGGAGGGGTCTCGGAGCAGTTCTTC	CASSYSGQGGVSEQFF
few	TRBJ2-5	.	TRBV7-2	TGTGCCAGCAGCCAACTCTTGAGTAATTGGGAGACCCAGTACTTC	CASSQLLSNWETQYF
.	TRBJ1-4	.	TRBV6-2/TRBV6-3	TGTGCCAGCAGTTACAGCTTTAATGAAAAACTGTTTTTT	CASSYSFNEKLFF
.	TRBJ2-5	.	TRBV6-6	TGTGCCAGCAGTTACCTCGGTCAAGAGACCCAGTACTTC	CASSYLGQETQYF
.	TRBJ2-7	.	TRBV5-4	TGTGCCAGCAGCTCGACAGGACCCTACGAGCAGTACTTC	CASSSTGPYEQYF
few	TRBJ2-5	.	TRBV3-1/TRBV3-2	TGTGCCAGCAGCCAAGATTGGGACGAGCGGGTCCCTAGGGGGACCCAGTACTTC	CASSQDWDERVPRGTQYF
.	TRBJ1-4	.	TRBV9	TGTGCCAGCAGCGTAGGCCCCAGGGGTTTTGAAAAACTGTTTTTT	CASSVGPRGFEKLFF
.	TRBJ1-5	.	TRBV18	TGTGCCAGCTCTCTGGGGACTGGGAGCAATCAGCCCCAGCATTTT	CASSLGTGSNQPQHF
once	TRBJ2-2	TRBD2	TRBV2	TGTGCCAGCAGAATAGTTAGCGGGGCAGGGGCATCCGGGGAGCTGTTTTTT	CASRIVSGAGASGELFF
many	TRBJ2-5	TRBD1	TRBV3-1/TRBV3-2	TGTGCCAGCAGCCCCACATTTGGACAGGGTAGAGAGACCCAGTACTTC	CASSPTFGQGRETQYF
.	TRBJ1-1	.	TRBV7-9	TGTGCCAGCAGCTCCCGGGGGGGTCCCACTGAAGCTTTCTTT	CASSSRGGPTEAFF
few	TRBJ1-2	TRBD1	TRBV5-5	TGTGCCAGCAGCTTCGACAGGGGGCAAGGCTACACCTTC	CASSFDRGQGYTF
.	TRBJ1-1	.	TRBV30	TGTGCCTGGAACAAGGACTTGGGAGGATTATACGCTGAAGCTTTCTTT	CAWNKDLGGLYAEAFF
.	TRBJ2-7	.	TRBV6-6	TGTGCCAGCAGTGCCCGGGACACACTATACGAGCAGTACTTC	CASSARDTLYEQYF
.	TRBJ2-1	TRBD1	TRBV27	TGTGCCAGCAGTTCCCGAGGGGGCCAAGACAATGAGCAGTTCTTC	CASSSRGGQDNEQFF
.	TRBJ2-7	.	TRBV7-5	TGTGCCAGAAGCGAAGTCCCCGAGAGCTCCTACGAGCAGTACTTC	CARSEVPESSYEQYF
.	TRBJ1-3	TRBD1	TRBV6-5	TGTGCCAGAAGAGCGGGACAGGGAGACACCATATATTTT	CARRAGQGDTIYF
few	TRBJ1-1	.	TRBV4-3	TGCGCCAGCAGCCAAGACCGGAACACTGAAGCTTTCTTT	CASSQDRNTEAFF
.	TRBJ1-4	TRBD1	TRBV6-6	TGTGCCAGCAGTTACCGACAGGGGGGGGAAGAAAAACTGTTTTTT	CASSYRQGGEEKLFF
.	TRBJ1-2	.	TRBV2	TGTGCCAGCGCCGGGGCAGGGGCTTCTTATGGCTACACCTTC	CASAGAGASYGYTF
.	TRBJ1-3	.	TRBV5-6	TGTGCCAGCAGCATCCCAGGGTCAGGTGGAAACACCATATATTTT	CASSIPGSGGNTIYF
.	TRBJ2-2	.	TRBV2	TGTGCCAGCAGTACCGGGACTGGGGGTGGGACCGGGGAGCTGTTTTTT	CASSTGTGGGTGELFF
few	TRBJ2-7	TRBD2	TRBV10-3	TGTGCCATCAGTACACTAGCGGGGGAGGGCGAGCAGTACTTC	CAISTLAGEGEQYF
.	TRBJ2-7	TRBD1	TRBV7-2	TGTGCCAGCAGCCCGACGACAGGGTCTCTCGAGCAGTACTTC	CASSPTTGSLEQYF
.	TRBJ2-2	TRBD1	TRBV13	TGTGCCAGCAGCAGGACAGGTGGAACCGGGGAGCTGTTTTTT	CASSRTGGTGELFF
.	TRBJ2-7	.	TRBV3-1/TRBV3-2	TGTGCCAGCAGCCAAGATCTATGGGGGGTCTACGAGCAGTACTTC	CASSQDLWGVYEQYF